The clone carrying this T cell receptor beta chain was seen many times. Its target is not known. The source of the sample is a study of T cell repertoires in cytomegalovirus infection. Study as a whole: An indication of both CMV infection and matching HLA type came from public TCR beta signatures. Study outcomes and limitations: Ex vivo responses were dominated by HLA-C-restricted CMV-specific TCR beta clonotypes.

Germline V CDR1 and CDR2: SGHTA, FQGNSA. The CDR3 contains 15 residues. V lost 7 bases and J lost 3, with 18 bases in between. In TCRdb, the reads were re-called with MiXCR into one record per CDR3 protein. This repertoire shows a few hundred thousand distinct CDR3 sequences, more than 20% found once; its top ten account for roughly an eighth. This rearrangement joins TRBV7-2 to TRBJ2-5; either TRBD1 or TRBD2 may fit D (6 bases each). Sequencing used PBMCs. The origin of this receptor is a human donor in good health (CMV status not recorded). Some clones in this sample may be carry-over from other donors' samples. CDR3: CASTQGGRGKETQYF. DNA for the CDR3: TGTGCCAGCACCCAAGGGGGGAGAGGGAAAGAGACCCAGTACTTC.